This T cell receptor beta chain stems from a study of blood T cell repertoires in COVID-19. Assay used: immunoSEQ multiplex PCR; TCRdb lists only in-frame clones, some missing. The table lists around 620,000 clones, just under 90% of them singletons. Of note for this clone: Other DNA sequences in the sample encode the same CDR3.

This TCR derives from a woman under 30 with acute or convalescent COVID-19. Material: peripheral blood.

The chain's CDR3 is CASSFDRLNTEAFF. The CDR3 region has the DNA TGTGCCAGCAGTTTCGACAGACTGAACACTGAAGCTTTCTTT. The chain couples TRBV28 to TRBJ1-1; TRBD1 is a possible D gene (5 bases). Germline CDR1 MDHEN, CDR2 SYDVKM. Trimming pared 3 bases from V and 0 bases from J, leaving 8 bases between. The CDR3 spans 14 residues.